These 23 T cell receptor beta chains were sequenced from one sample in a study of blood T cell repertoires in COVID-19. Assay used: immunoSEQ multiplex PCR; TCRdb lists only in-frame clones, some missing. Here the sample spans 410,000 or so clones, approximately 90% being singletons. Sequencing used peripheral blood. These receptors came from a woman in her 30s with active or convalescent COVID-19.

The chain employs TRBV6-2 or TRBV6-3 and TRBJ2-1; 8 positions agree with TRBD2. V gave up 6 bases and J gave up 10 bases; unmatched junction bases: 14. In germline, CDR1 is MNHEY, CDR2 SVGEGT. The CDR3 length is 15 residues. The CDR3 nucleotides are TGTGCCAGCAGCCCAGCGGGTAGCGGGACGGAGGAGCAGTTCTTC. Translated: CASSPAGSGTEEQFF.

This clone showed up just once. The genes are TRBV7-9 and TRBJ2-7, with a weak D call TRBD2 (6 bases). The germline V and J ends were trimmed by 5 bases and 0 bases, with 14 bases remaining between them. The CDR3 is made up of 15 amino acids. Germline V gene sequence: CDR1 SEHNR, CDR2 FQNEAQ (reference sequence). CDR3 amino acids: CASSPAGSSSYEQYF. The CDR3 DNA is TGTGCCAGCAGCCCCGCGGGGTCCAGCTCCTACGAGCAGTACTTC.

The rearrangement uses TRBV2 and TRBJ2-7; D is tentatively TRBD1 or TRBD2 (6 bases each). Trimming removed 8 bases from V and 2 bases from J, with 16 bases in between. The CDR3 covers 14 residues. Germline-derived CDR1 and CDR2 are SNHLY and FYNNEI. The CDR3 spells CASGGGWGAYEQYF. The CDR3, as DNA: TGTGCCAGCGGTGGGGGCTGGGGGGCCTACGAGCAGTACTTC.

The chain combines TRBV7-8 with TRBJ2-5; 11 bases align to TRBD2. Germline CDR1 reads SGHVS; CDR2 reads FQNEAQ. The CDR3 extends over 14 amino acids. The J segment lost 4 bases and the V segment lost 4 bases, leaving 2 bases of the junction unmatched. CDR3 in amino acids: CASSSGLAGETQYF. CDR3 nucleotides: TGTGCCAGCAGCTCTGGACTAGCGGGAGAGACCCAGTACTTC.

This clone was detected once. The chain uses TRBV29-1 and TRBJ1-2, with a possible D match to TRBD1 (6 bases). CDR1 SQVTM and CDR2 ANQGSEA come from the germline V gene. The CDR3 spans 14 residues. The V gene lost 2 bases and the J gene lost 1 base, with 11 bases spanning the gap. CDR3 DNA sequence: TGCAGCGTTGAATCGAGGGGGAATAACTATGGCTACACCTTC. This translates into CSVESRGNNYGYTF. The full variable domain, completed using reference TRBV29-1 and TRBJ1-2, is SAVISQKPSRDICQRGTSLTIQCQVDSQVTMMFWYRQQPGQSLTLIATANQGSEATYESGFVIDKFPISRPNLTFSTLTVSNMSPEDSSIYLCSVESRGNNYGYTFGSGTRLTVV.

The CDR3 DNA follows: TGTGTGGGGAACCTGGGACAGGGATTCACAGATACGCAGTATTTT. Translated, it gives CVGNLGQGFTDTQYF. The J gene is TRBJ2-3, the V gene TRBV30, with 9 bases lining up with TRBD1. Germline CDR1 is GTSNPN and CDR2 is SVGIG (reference sequence). This CDR3 spans 15 amino acids.

V gene TRBV18 combines with J gene TRBJ2-7, with 9 bases matching TRBD1. There are 15 residues in the CDR3. V shed 5 bases, J shed 0 bases, and the junction held 5 bases outside the gene matches. The germline CDR1 and CDR2 sequences are KGHSH and LQKENI. CDR3 amino acids: CASSSTGGTSYEQYF. DNA for the CDR3: TGTGCCAGCTCATCCACAGGGGGCACCTCCTACGAGCAGTACTTC. Together with reference TRBV18 and TRBJ2-7, the CDR3 gives the full variable domain: NAGVMQNPRHLVRRRGQEARLRCSPMKGHSHVYWYRQLPEEGLKFMVYLQKENIIDESGMPKERFSAEFPKEGPSILRIQQVVRGDSAAYFCASSSTGGTSYEQYFGPGTRLTVT.

The chain couples TRBV9 to TRBJ1-4; a weak D match, TRBD1 (6 bases). Germline CDR1 and CDR2: SGDLS and YYNGEE. The V gene lost 4 bases and the J gene lost 8 bases, with 18 bases spanning the gap. The CDR3 contains 15 residues. The CDR3 region is CASSLGGGVVEKLFF. The CDR3, as DNA: TGTGCCAGCAGCCTAGGAGGGGGGGTTGTGGAAAAACTGTTTTTT.

V is TRBV6-5 and J is TRBJ1-2; D not resolved. V lost 0 bases and J 8 bases, leaving 10 bases between the germline ends. The CDR3 spans 13 residues. Germline CDR1 and CDR2: MNHEY and SVGAGI. The CDR3 coding sequence is TGTGCCAGCAGTTACTCGACGGAGGGAGGCTACACCTTC. This codes for CASSYSTEGGYTF.

This clone was counted many times. The genes are TRBV6-4 and TRBJ2-1, with no clear D. CDR1 and CDR2 (germline): MRHNA, SNTAGT. CDR3 length: 13 amino acids. Trimming left V 3 bases short and J 1 base short, with 4 bases between. The CDR3 region is CASSERSYNEQFF. CDR3 DNA: TGTGCCAGCAGTGAGCGATCCTACAATGAGCAGTTCTTC.

The chain couples TRBV9 to TRBJ1-2, with 9 bases that match TRBD1. The length of the CDR3 is 16 residues. CDR1 and CDR2 (germline): SGDLS, YYNGEE. Trimming took 2 bases from V and 4 from J; bases not matched to a gene: 9. The CDR3: CASSVQQGAGGYGYTF. For the CDR3, the DNA is TGTGCCAGCAGCGTCCAACAGGGGGCCGGCGGCTATGGCTACACCTTC.

The chain uses TRBV9 and TRBJ1-4; D gene uncertain. The CDR3 is 13 residues long. The germline V and J ends were trimmed by 5 bases and 4 bases, with 9 bases remaining between them. CDR1 is SGDLS, CDR2 YYNGEE, per germline. The CDR3 nucleotides are TGTGCCAGCAGTCCCCAGAATAATGAAAAACTGTTTTTT. It is translated as CASSPQNNEKLFF.

This sequence joins TRBV7-7 and TRBJ2-5; 8 bases align to TRBD2. The CDR3 loop spans 15 amino acids. The germline CDR1 and CDR2 sequences are SSHAT and FNYEAQ (reference sequence). Losses at the gene ends were 2 bases for V and 1 base for J; bases not matched to a gene: 3. DNA for the CDR3: TGTGCCAGCAGCTTAAGCGGGGGACCCCAAGAGACCCAGTACTTC. Translating gives CASSLSGGPQETQYF.

This chain joins TRBV30 and TRBJ2-5; 15 bases match TRBD2. The CDR3 totals 16 residues. After removal of 2 bases from V and 5 bases from J, the junction contained 6 bases not matched to a gene. In germline, CDR1 is GTSNPN, CDR2 SVGIG (reference sequence). Here the CDR3 DNA reads TGTGCCTGGAGTCCGGGACTAGCGGGAGGCCGTGAGACCCAGTACTTC. It yields the protein CAWSPGLAGGRETQYF.

V gene TRBV18 combines with J gene TRBJ1-5; D is undetermined. The CDR3 consists of 14 residues. Germline CDR1 and CDR2: KGHSH and LQKENI. Trimming removed 2 bases at V and 10 bases at J, with 15 bases between. The chain's CDR3 is CASSPGGTSGPQHF. The CDR3 DNA reads as TGTGCCAGCTCACCAGGCGGCACCTCGGGTCCCCAGCATTTT.

The genes are TRBV20-1 and TRBJ1-6; maybe TRBD1 (5 bases). Germline CDR1 reads DFQATT; CDR2 reads SNEGSKA (reference sequence). This CDR3 is 14 amino acids long. With 3 bases removed from V and 6 bases from J, the gap between germline ends came to 12 bases. The CDR3 reads CSASPGPRNSPLHF. The CDR3 DNA is TGCAGTGCTAGTCCAGGGCCGCGTAATTCACCCCTCCACTTT.

This sequence joins TRBV5-6 and TRBJ2-2, with D possibly matching TRBD2 (6 bases). CDR1 is SGHDT, CDR2 YYEEEE, per germline. This CDR3 has 19 residues. The ends were cut back, 5 bases at V and 3 bases at J, with 26 bases in the middle. CDR3 amino acids: CASRFWGGTPSVDTGELFF. The CDR3, as DNA: TGTGCCAGCAGGTTTTGGGGCGGGACCCCCTCGGTGGACACCGGGGAGCTGTTTTTT.

The chain is built from TRBV5-6 and TRBJ2-5, with 8 bases matching TRBD2. The CDR3 sequence is 15 residues long. J lost 6 bases, V lost 0 bases, and 7 bases had no gene match. Germline CDR1 SGHDT, CDR2 YYEEEE. CDR3 coding DNA: TGTGCCAGCAGCTTGGGTTTCGGGGGGGCAAAGACCCAGTACTTC. It codes for CASSLGFGGAKTQYF. Complete variable domain (other parts from reference TRBV5-6 and TRBJ2-5): DAGVTQSPTHLIKTRGQQVTLRCSPKSGHDTVSWYQQALGQGPQFIFQYYEEEERQRGNFPDRFSGHQFPNYSSELNVNALLLGDSALYLCASSLGFGGAKTQYFGPGTRLLVL.

The rearrangement uses TRBV2 and TRBJ2-7, with 10 bases fitting TRBD1. Germline V gene data show CDR1 as SNHLY and CDR2 as FYNNEI. The V and J ends lost 6 bases and 5 bases, in that order; junction bases with no gene match: 7. The CDR3 has 14 amino acids. The CDR3 DNA reads as TGTGCCAGCAGCCGGGACAGGGGCGCCCACGAGCAGTACTTC. It translates to CASSRDRGAHEQYF.

The chain has TRBV4-2 and TRBJ1-1; possible D gene TRBD1, 5 bases. The CDR3 is made up of 15 amino acids. Trimming left V 1 base short and J 1 base short, with 10 bases between. Germline values: CDR1 LGHNA, CDR2 YNFKEQ. The CDR3, as DNA: TGTGCCAGCAGCCAAGCAGGGCACGGGAACACTGAAGCTTTCTTT. This gives the protein CASSQAGHGNTEAFF.

The rearrangement links TRBV19 to TRBJ1-4, with D maybe TRBD1 (5 bases). The CDR3 runs to 19 residues. Trimming took off 4 bases at V and 0 bases at J, with 21 bases between the two ends. Germline loops: CDR1 LNHDA, CDR2 SQIVND (reference sequence). DNA for the CDR3: TGTGCCAGTAGTACCCCATGGTCGGGGGAGGGCTCAACTAATGAAAAACTGTTTTTT. This sequence encodes CASSTPWSGEGSTNEKLFF. The entire variable domain, with the rest obtained from reference TRBV19 and TRBJ1-4, is as follows: DGGITQSPKYLFRKEGQNVTLSCEQNLNHDAMYWYRQDPGQGLRLIYYSQIVNDFQKGDIAEGYSVSREKKESFPLTVTSAQKNPTAFYLCASSTPWSGEGSTNEKLFFGSGTQLSVL.

This chain connects TRBV7-9 to TRBJ1-2, with D unclear. Trimming removed 3 bases at V and 7 bases at J, with 12 bases between. The CDR3 is made up of 13 amino acids. Germline V lookup: CDR1 SEHNR, CDR2 FQNEAQ (reference sequence). The CDR3 protein is CASSLGRDGGYTF. CDR3 in DNA: TGTGCCAGCAGCTTGGGGAGAGACGGTGGCTACACCTTC.

The CDR3 is CASSQDEVAGVAWETQYF. Written as DNA, the CDR3 is TGTGCCAGCAGCCAAGATGAAGTAGCGGGAGTCGCTTGGGAGACCCAGTACTTC. The chain joins TRBV3-1 (or the pseudogene TRBV3-2) to TRBJ2-5, with TRBD2 matching 9 bases. CDR3 size: 18 residues. The V and J ends lost 0 bases and 5 bases, in that order; junction bases with no gene match: 13. Germline CDR1 is LGHDT and CDR2 is YNNKEL (reference sequence).